Shown below are 20 T cell receptor beta chains from a single sample sequenced in a study of control samples from healthy donors and cancer patients. Produced via immunoSEQ multiplex PCR; TCRdb's table is partial and in-frame only. The sample has under 200,000 clones, around 91% seen once. The sample comprised blood. The receptor set was obtained from a woman aged 25 to 39 in good health.

V is TRBV25-1 and J is TRBJ2-3; 8 bases map to TRBD1. CDR3 length equals 14 residues. The V segment lost 5 bases and the J segment 5 bases; nucleotides outside the gene matches: 6. Germline CDR1 is MGHDK and CDR2 is SYGVNS. Written as DNA, the CDR3 is TGTGCCAGCAGTACTGGACAGGGTATAGATACGCAGTATTTT. Translation: CASSTGQGIDTQYF.

The chain combines TRBV28 with TRBJ2-7, with TRBD1 identical over 10 bases. Germline V gives CDR1 MDHEN, CDR2 SYDVKM. V was clipped by 5 bases and J by 4 bases; unmatched bases: 5. The CDR3 runs 14 residues. The CDR3 DNA reads as TGTGCCAGCAGTAATCGACAGGGGGCTTACGAGCAGTACTTC. Encoded protein: CASSNRQGAYEQYF.

This rearrangement joins TRBV7-2 to TRBJ1-5, with TRBD1 identical over 8 bases. In germline, CDR1 is SGHTA, CDR2 FQGNSA. With V trimmed by 1 base and J by 1 base, 0 bases remained unmatched. There are 15 residues in the CDR3. As DNA, the CDR3 is TGTGCCAGCAGCTTAGGACAGGGGAGCAATCAGCCCCAGCATTTT. Protein: CASSLGQGSNQPQHF.

The gene calls are TRBV28 and TRBJ2-7; the match to TRBD2 covers 14 bases. This CDR3 is 15 amino acids long. V shed 4 bases, J shed 5 bases, and the junction held 4 bases outside the gene matches. The V gene's germline CDR1 is MDHEN and CDR2 SYDVKM. CDR3 sequence (DNA): TGTGCCAGCAGTTCCGGGACTAGCGGGAGTAACGAGCAGTACTTC. Protein product: CASSSGTSGSNEQYF.

This clone is a singleton in its sample. Here the CDR3 DNA reads TGTGCCAGCAGCGTAGGATCTAGCGTTAGCACAGATACGCAGTATTTT. Translating gives CASSVGSSVSTDTQYF. This chain joins TRBV9 and TRBJ2-3, with a possible D match to TRBD2 (6 bases). Germline V gene lookup returns CDR1 SGDLS and CDR2 YYNGEE. CDR3 length: 16 amino acids. V was shortened by 0 bases and J by 0 bases, with 11 bases between the two germline ends. The whole variable domain, filled in from reference TRBV9 and TRBJ2-3, reads DSGVTQTPKHLITATGQRVTLRCSPRSGDLSVYWYQQSLDQGLQFLIQYYNGEERAKGNILERFSAQQFPDLHSELNLSSLELGDSALYFCASSVGSSVSTDTQYFGPGTRLTVL.

The V call is TRBV18, the J call TRBJ1-6, with a weak D call TRBD1 (6 bases). CDR3 length: 15 amino acids. V was shortened by 6 bases and J by 7 bases, with 16 bases between the two germline ends. The germline V gene has CDR1 KGHSH and CDR2 LQKENI. CDR3 residues: CASSRDGGANSPLHF. The CDR3 DNA follows: TGTGCCAGCTCCCGGGATGGGGGGGCGAATTCACCCCTCCACTTT.

This CDR3 is CASSLAGGRMNTEAFF. CDR3 in DNA: TGTGCCAGCAGCTTAGCGGGGGGGCGGATGAACACTGAAGCTTTCTTT. J is TRBJ1-1 and V is TRBV7-2, with D possibly being TRBD1 (6 bases). This CDR3 contains 16 residues. V was cut by 0 bases and J by 0 bases, with 11 bases left in between. The germline CDR1 and CDR2 sequences are SGHTA and FQGNSA.

The genes are TRBV27 and TRBJ1-2; TRBD1 aligns across 11 bases. CDR3 length equals 15 residues. CDR1 is MNHEY and CDR2 is SMNVEV in the germline V gene (reference sequence). V shed 4 bases, J shed 4 bases, and the junction held 5 bases outside the gene matches. CDR3 sequence (DNA): TGTGCCAGCAGTTCGGGACAGGGGGTTGGCTATGGCTACACCTTC. Its translation: CASSSGQGVGYGYTF.

DNA of the CDR3: TGTGCCAGCAGTTTATCGTGGACAGCGGTAGCCAAAAACATTCAGTACTTC. This translates into CASSLSWTAVAKNIQYF. This sequence joins TRBV27 and TRBJ2-4; a possible D gene is TRBD1 (6 bases). The CDR3 covers 17 residues. CDR1 is MNHEY and CDR2 is SMNVEV in the germline V gene (reference sequence). The V end lost 0 bases, the J end lost 0 bases, and 12 bases lay between the germline ends.

The rearrangement uses TRBV7-2 and TRBJ1-5; 9 positions match TRBD1. Germline CDR1 is SGHTA and CDR2 is FQGNSA. The CDR3 extends over 15 amino acids. Trimming at V came to 5 bases and at J to 6 bases, leaving 8 bases not matched to a gene. CDR3 residues: CASSGRQGGVQPQHF. DNA for the CDR3: TGTGCCAGCAGCGGCCGACAGGGGGGGGTTCAGCCCCAGCATTTT.

The V and J genes are TRBV11-1 and TRBJ1-2; D gene uncertain. V shed 0 bases and J shed 5 bases, with 7 bases lying between them. Germline values: CDR1 SGHAT, CDR2 FQDESV (reference sequence). CDR3 length: 13 residues. CDR3 residues: CASSLAATYGYTF. The CDR3 DNA reads as TGTGCCAGCAGCTTAGCGGCAACTTATGGCTACACCTTC.

The genes are TRBV5-4 and TRBJ2-7, with a possible D match to TRBD1 (5 bases). This CDR3 comprises 15 residues. Germline CDR1 is SGHNT and CDR2 is YYREEE (reference sequence). V lost 3 bases and J 2 bases, leaving 15 bases between the germline ends. The CDR3 here is CASSSPQGTTYEQYF. The DNA for the CDR3 is TGTGCCAGCAGCTCTCCCCAGGGTACAACCTACGAGCAGTACTTC. Together with reference TRBV5-4 and TRBJ2-7, the CDR3 gives the full variable domain: ETGVTQSPTHLIKTRGQQVTLRCSSQSGHNTVSWYQQALGQGPQFIFQYYREEENGRGNFPPRFSGLQFPNYSSELNVNALELDDSALYLCASSSPQGTTYEQYFGPGTRLTVT.

The chain recombines TRBV19 with TRBJ1-5; the D gene is possibly TRBD1 (6 bases). The CDR3 is 14 residues long. Trimming removed 0 bases from V and 6 bases from J, with 9 bases in between. Germline V gene data show CDR1 as LNHDA and CDR2 as SQIVND (reference sequence). The CDR3 spells CASSIDLDSQPQHF. CDR3 bases: TGTGCCAGTAGTATAGACCTGGACAGTCAGCCCCAGCATTTT.

The chain joins TRBV2 to TRBJ2-7; TRBD2 matches at 8 bases. V shed 4 bases and J 5 bases; nucleotides not matched to a gene: 7. Germline values: CDR1 SNHLY, CDR2 FYNNEI. This CDR3 is built from 14 residues. The CDR3 DNA is TGTGCCAGCAGTGGTGGTAGCGGGGTCCACGAGCAGTACTTC. It is translated as CASSGGSGVHEQYF.

The V gene is TRBV5-1, the J gene TRBJ2-3; 10 bases fit TRBD1. The germline V gene encodes CDR1 SGHRS and CDR2 YFSETQ. The CDR3 loop spans 14 amino acids. Trimming took 6 bases from V and 4 from J; bases not matched to a gene: 5. The CDR3 spells CASTRDRGPDTQYF. CDR3 DNA sequence: TGCGCCAGCACCCGGGACAGGGGCCCAGATACGCAGTATTTT. Full variable domain (remainder filled in from reference TRBV5-1 and TRBJ2-3): KAGVTQTPRYLIKTRGQQVTLSCSPISGHRSVSWYQQTPGQGLQFLFEYFSETQRNKGNFPGRFSGRQFSNSRSEMNVSTLELGDSALYLCASTRDRGPDTQYFGPGTRLTVL.

The chain combines TRBV9 with TRBJ1-1, with no clear D. The CDR3 is made up of 12 amino acids. V was shortened by 3 bases and J by 5 bases, with 8 bases between the two germline ends. The V gene's germline CDR1 is SGDLS and CDR2 YYNGEE. The CDR3 DNA reads TGTGCCAGCAGCGATGGACGGACTGAAGCTTTCTTT. Protein sequence: CASSDGRTEAFF. Based on the CDR3 plus reference TRBV9 and TRBJ1-1, the full variable domain is DSGVTQTPKHLITATGQRVTLRCSPRSGDLSVYWYQQSLDQGLQFLIQYYNGEERAKGNILERFSAQQFPDLHSELNLSSLELGDSALYFCASSDGRTEAFFGQGTRLTVV.

The J gene is TRBJ1-5, the V gene TRBV18; D possibly corresponds to TRBD1 (5 bases). CDR3 length: 14 residues. Germline V CDR1 and CDR2: KGHSH, LQKENI. V lost 3 bases and J 4 bases, leaving 10 bases between the germline ends. CDR3 bases: TGTGCCAGCTCACCGTCACAGGCTAATCAGCCCCAGCATTTT. This codes for CASSPSQANQPQHF.

The rearrangement joins TRBV27 to TRBJ1-4; 7 bases line up with TRBD1. CDR1 and CDR2 (germline): MNHEY, SMNVEV (reference sequence). V was clipped by 1 base and J by 7 bases; unmatched bases: 6. The CDR3 is made up of 15 amino acids. CDR3 loop: CASSLYPGGGEKLFF. DNA for the CDR3: TGTGCCAGCAGTTTATACCCAGGGGGGGGTGAAAAACTGTTTTTT.

This sequence joins TRBV7-2 and TRBJ2-6; 8 positions match TRBD1. The CDR3 consists of 18 residues. Trimming at V came to 1 base and at J to 0 bases, leaving 5 bases not matched to a gene. The germline gives CDR1 SGHTA, CDR2 FQGNSA. For the CDR3, the DNA is TGTGCCAGCAGCTTAGGGGGACAGGCCTCCTCTGGGGCCAACGTCCTGACTTTC. Protein product: CASSLGGQASSGANVLTF. Filled out from reference TRBV7-2 and TRBJ2-6, the complete variable domain reads GAGVSQSPSNKVTEKGKDVELRCDPISGHTALYWYRQSLGQGLEFLIYFQGNSAPDKSGLPSDRFSAERTGGSVSTLTIQRTQQEDSAVYLCASSLGGQASSGANVLTFGAGSRLTVL.

The rearrangement joins TRBV7-3 to TRBJ2-7; TRBD1 agrees at 10 bases. The V gene's germline CDR1 is SGHTA and CDR2 FQGTGA. V lost 4 bases to trimming and J lost 7 bases; unmatched junction nucleotides: 4. The CDR3 has 13 residues. In nucleotides, the CDR3 is TGTGCCAGCAGCTCCCGGACAGGGGGGGAGCAGTACTTC. The encoded protein is CASSSRTGGEQYF.